This T cell receptor (beta chain) appears in the sequencing data of a study of shared clonotypes between healthy human individuals. Cells designated naive CD8 were CD45RO-negative and were positively selected for CCR7, with terminally differentiated effector memory CD45RA+ cells excluded. Study outcomes and limitations: Incomplete sequencing of sorted subsets was indicated by rarefaction despite large depth.

Notes on this clone: Its antigen is undetermined.

This CDR3 has 12 residues. CDR1 is SEHNR and CDR2 is FQNEAQ in the germline V gene (reference sequence). V gave up 3 bases and J gave up 5 bases, with 7 bases separating them. Measured with immunoSEQ multiplex PCR; TCRdb has only the in-frame clones, and not every one. The sample has about 2,100,000 clones, about 92% seen once. Sequenced: naive CD8+ T cells from PBMCs. This clonotype was obtained from a man aged 18 to 35 in good health. Some clones in this sample may be carry-over from other donors' samples. This chain uses TRBV7-9 with TRBJ1-2, with D unclear. CDR3 DNA sequence: TGTGCCAGCAGCTTGGGGAAATATGGCTACACCTTC. Protein sequence: CASSLGKYGYTF. Variable domain in full (rest from reference TRBV7-9 and TRBJ1-2): DTGVSQNPRHKITKRGQNVTFRCDPISEHNRLYWYRQTLGQGPEFLTYFQNEAQLEKSRLLSDRFSAERPKGSFSTLEIQRTEQGDSAMYLCASSLGKYGYTFGSGTRLTVV.